This T cell receptor beta chain was sequenced during a study of tumor-infiltrating lymphocytes in primary liver carcinoma (dated by TCRdb to about 2017). A note on the overall study: Of the five patients (three men and two women, aged 30 to 69 years), four had hepatocellular carcinoma and one had combined HCC and intrahepatic cholangiocarcinoma. The five patients had tumors staged T1-T3 N0M0, with maximum diameters ranging from about 4.2 to 11 cm. Each sample produced roughly 3.65 to 7.13 million productive TCRbeta reads, and read depth showed no significant difference between tissue types. The study combined TCRbeta repertoire sequencing, expression microarrays and whole-exome sequencing across five regions of each liver tumor, with adjacent normal tissue and blood. A total of some 35 specimens from 5 patients went through TCRbeta repertoire sequencing, namely 25 tumor regions, 5 adjacent noncancerous liver tissues and 5 peripheral blood samples. To link TCRbeta repertoire diversity with the local molecular phenotype, the roughly 27 tumor region samples were profiled using Agilent mRNA microarrays. High reproducibility was observed for the technical replicate repertoires, with mean shared-clone rates approximately 0.92 and correlation coefficients above 0.98.

Details on this clonotype: This receptor's antigen is unknown. One junction end does not reproduce the germline sequence, and a read error may be involved.

Findings and caveats that apply to the study as a whole: The top 250 clones made up a significantly larger repertoire fraction in tumors than in blood (p = 0.039). Only four or five patients were included in the study, and the authors note that the findings should be validated in a larger study. Only the TCR beta chain was sequenced, so true repertoire diversity is likely underestimated because unpaired alpha chains were not captured. Only roughly 7-24% of top clones appeared in all five regions of a tumor, which suggests that tumor-infiltrating T cells are spatially heterogeneous. Pairs of tumor regions showed greater repertoire overlap (mean around 36%) than tumor-adjacent pairs (17%) or tumor-blood pairs (approximately 15%), which is consistent with antigen-driven expansion. Comparison of CD4+ and CD8+ T cell repertoires was precluded by the use of bulk unsorted samples.

The CDR3 spans 14 residues, from the cysteine through the phenylalanine. The kept DNA is CDR3 alone, 42 bases in frame from the first base. The germline V gene provides CDR1 SGHAT and CDR2 FQNNGV. Without any cell sorting, total RNA and DNA were co-extracted from 20-30 mg of bulk tissue using the AllPrep DNA/RNA mini kit. Between late 2015 and 2016, several patients in China with histopathologically diagnosed primary liver carcinoma had their tumors surgically resected. Chronic HBV infection was present in the patients, and the patients were treatment-naive at sampling. Each tumor was sampled at five spatially separated regions: the tumor centre plus the superior, inferior, left-lateral and right-lateral poles. Histological examination found more than 85% viable tumor cells in every tumor sample. Pieces of fresh tumor and adjacent tissue were cut in half, with one half kept in RNAlater at -80 degrees C and the other half sent for histology.

Using a constant-region primer and ProtoScript II reverse transcriptase, TCRbeta-specific cDNA was reverse-transcribed from around 520 ng total RNA. TCRbeta libraries were built with three nested multiplex PCR rounds, a slightly modified ARM-PCR procedure. Each of the first two PCR rounds ran for approximately 10 cycles using multiplex TRBV1-TRBV30 forward primers together with a Cbeta reverse primer. Sample barcodes and Illumina adapters were attached in a final 25-cycle PCR using Deep VentR polymerase. Before sequencing, amplicons of 200-500 bp were purified from gel using a QIAquick gel extraction kit. An Illumina HiSeq 2500 was used to sequence the TCRbeta amplicons, generating 250-bp paired-end reads. In the authors' own workflow: Reads were quality-trimmed with Trimmomatic v0.33, and paired reads were merged with FLASH v1.2.11 to recover full CDR3 sequences. V, D and J germline segments were assigned to the rearranged TCRbeta sequences using MiGEC v1.2.1b. VDJtools v1.0.0 computed clonotype statistics and Shannon-Wiener diversity indices. Except for diversity analysis, only the 250 most abundant clonotypes of each sample were used in subsequent analyses to reduce sampling bias. TCRdb applied fastp at Q25 and MiXCR to the public reads, then kept only in-frame beta chains. Each entry merges the rows of one CDR3 protein and shows their most common DNA and genes. TCRdb, rather than the study authors, made the V and J calls. The sample contains approximately 110,000 distinct CDR3 sequences, around two thirds of them found a single time. In total, the top ten clones hold around 9% of the sample.

This clonotype was sampled from a woman aged 55-70 years with primary liver carcinoma and hepatitis B virus infection. The chain uses TRBV11-2 and TRBJ2-1; the D gene cannot be named for sure. The specimen sequenced was liver tumor tissue from sampling region 1. Taken with the paper, the label for cell subset or site translates to: tumor region T1, superior pole. DNA sequence: TGTGCCGGCAGCCAAGAATTGGGGAAGAATGTGCAGATCTTC. Its coded protein is CAGSQELGKNVQIF.